Listed below are T cell receptor beta chains from one sample, sequenced in a study of shared clonotypes between healthy human individuals. Only in-frame clones appear in the TCRdb table, and some are missing; sequencing was by immunoSEQ multiplex PCR. Altogether about 870,000 clones are present, over 90% being singletons, with the ten largest covering 24%. Sequencing was done on a sample of naive CD8+ T cells sorted from blood. Receptor source: a man between 25 and 39 years old in good health. CDR3s include the opening cysteine and the closing phenylalanine or tryptophan. Each record gives: clone size, D gene, J gene, V gene, CDR3 DNA, CDR3 protein. The D gene is left open where the match is weak. Where a row states a size, it is once, few, many or the class of an expanded clone; other rows omit it.

NA	NA	TRBJ2-7	TRBV7-9	TGTGCCAGCAGCTTGCCCCATCCGAACTACGAGCAGTACTTC	CASSLPHPNYEQYF
NA	NA	TRBJ1-4	TRBV5-5	TGTGCCAGCAGCTTCCGGCAGGGCCTCAATGAAAAACTGTTTTTT	CASSFRQGLNEKLFF
once	NA	TRBJ2-1	TRBV5-1	TGCGCCAGCAGCTTGGACATGGATGAGCAGTTCTTC	CASSLDMDEQFF
NA	NA	TRBJ2-7	TRBV7-2	TGTGCCAGCAGCTTACGAATTTACGAGCAGTACTTC	CASSLRIYEQYF
NA	NA	TRBJ2-7	TRBV11-2	TGTGCCAGCAACTCCGCTACGAGGGAATACGAGCAGTACTTC	CASNSATREYEQYF
NA	NA	TRBJ2-2	TRBV6-1	TGTGCCAGCAGTATGATGAACACCGGGGAGCTGTTTTTT	CASSMMNTGELFF
NA	NA	TRBJ2-7	TRBV5-6	TGTGCCAGCGCTATGAGGAACGAAGTGTCCTACGAGCAGTACTTC	CASAMRNEVSYEQYF
NA	TRBD2	TRBJ2-3	TRBV28	TGTGCCAGCAGTTTACTACTAGCGGGAGGGGATACGCAGTATTTT	CASSLLLAGGDTQYF
NA	TRBD1	TRBJ1-1	TRBV29-1	TGCAGCGTTGAAGTCCTGACAGGGCTTGAAGCTTTCTTT	CSVEVLTGLEAFF
NA	NA	TRBJ2-7	TRBV9	TGTGCCAGCAGCGTGGCAGACCACTACGAGCAGTACTTC	CASSVADHYEQYF
few	NA	TRBJ1-4	TRBV7-9	TGTGCCAGCAGCTTCGGGTCGGGAGGACGTGAAAAACTGTTTTTT	CASSFGSGGREKLFF
NA	NA	TRBJ2-1	TRBV13	TGTGCCAGCAGCTTAGGCGGGAGAGGCAATGAGCAGTTCTTC	CASSLGGRGNEQFF
NA	NA	TRBJ2-1	TRBV10-1	TGCGCCAGCAGTGACTACAGGGACAATGAGCAGTTCTTC	CASSDYRDNEQFF
NA	TRBD1	TRBJ2-7	TRBV27	TGTGCCAGCAGTTTAGACAGGGACCCCTACGAGCAGTACTTC	CASSLDRDPYEQYF
once	NA	TRBJ2-7	TRBV10-3	TGTGCCATCAGTGAGAGGCCCGACGGGCAGTACTTC	CAISERPDGQYF
once	TRBD1	TRBJ2-1	TRBV7-2	TGTGCCAGCACCCCAACAGGGGGTCCGAACTACAATGAGCAGTTCTTC	CASTPTGGPNYNEQFF
NA	NA	TRBJ1-2	TRBV28	TGTGCCAGCCTCCAGCCCGCAGACTGGGTCTATGGCTACACCTTC	CASLQPADWVYGYTF
NA	TRBD2	TRBJ2-7	TRBV6-5	TGTGCCAGCAGTTACTCGCGGGAGGGAGCCTACGAGCAGTACTTC	CASSYSREGAYEQYF
NA	TRBD1	TRBJ2-5	TRBV7-9	TGTGCCAGCAGCTCCGGACAGGGGTTGGAGACCCAGTACTTC	CASSSGQGLETQYF
NA	NA	TRBJ1-4	TRBV6-1	TGTGCCAGCAGTGAACCCCGTGGAGGGGCGGCTAATGAAAAACTGTTTTTT	CASSEPRGGAANEKLFF
NA	NA	TRBJ1-1	TRBV4-2	TGTGCCAGCAGCCAAGATCGTGTGGGGTCGGGAAAAGCTTTCTTT	CASSQDRVGSGKAFF
NA	NA	TRBJ2-1	TRBV11-3	TGTGCCAGCAGCTTGTATACGGATAATGAGCAGTTCTTC	CASSLYTDNEQFF
once	NA	TRBJ2-2	TRBV7-2	TGTGCCAGCAGCTCGGACTGGGGGATGTTTTTT	CASSSDWGMFF
NA	NA	TRBJ1-2	TRBV7-9	TGTGCCAGCAGCCCGACCCTCTGGGAGGAACATGGCTACACCTTC	CASSPTLWEEHGYTF
NA	NA	TRBJ2-2	TRBV7-9	TGTGCCAGCAGCCTAGGCCCCACCGGGCTTCTGGGCGGGGAGCTGTTTTTT	CASSLGPTGLLGGELFF
NA	NA	TRBJ1-4	TRBV9	TGTGCCAGCAGCGTAGGGACCGCTGGCGAAAAACTGTTTTTT	CASSVGTAGEKLFF
NA	NA	TRBJ2-7	TRBV6-1	TGTGCCAGCACCGACTACGGAGGATACGAGCAGTACTTC	CASTDYGGYEQYF
NA	TRBD1	TRBJ2-1	TRBV2	TGTGCCACCACAGGGGGCCAGCCCTACAATGAGCAGTTCTTC	CATTGGQPYNEQFF
NA	NA	TRBJ2-2	TRBV10-1	TGCGCCAGCAGTGATGTCTACAACACCGGGGAGCTGTTTTTT	CASSDVYNTGELFF
NA	NA	TRBJ2-3	TRBV6-4	TGTGCCAGCAGTGGGGGTATAGGTGCGGATACGCAGTATTTT	CASSGGIGADTQYF
NA	NA	TRBJ1-1	TRBV28	TGTGCCAGCAGACAGTGGATAGGGGGTGAAGCTTTCTTT	CASRQWIGGEAFF
NA	TRBD1	TRBJ1-4	TRBV13	TGTGCCAGCAGCCCTCGGGACAGGGGTAATGAAAAACTGTTTTTT	CASSPRDRGNEKLFF
once	NA	TRBJ2-5	TRBV7-9	TGTGCCAGCAGCAACAGGGTGGGGGAGACCCAGTACTTC	CASSNRVGETQYF
NA	NA	TRBJ1-4	TRBV28	TGTGCCAGCGGAACGACTAACCAAGCGGAAAAACTGTTTTTT	CASGTTNQAEKLFF
NA	NA	TRBJ2-7	TRBV27	TGTGCCAGCAGTTTGAATCTTTATAGGGTGTACGAGCAGTACTTC	CASSLNLYRVYEQYF
once	NA	TRBJ2-7	TRBV5-1	TGCGCCAGCAGGGCAGGGTCAGTGGTCTACGAGCAGTACTTC	CASRAGSVVYEQYF
NA	TRBD2	TRBJ2-7	TRBV7-9	TGTGCCAGCAGCGAGGCCTCTAGCGGAGAGCTCTACGAGCAGTACTTC	CASSEASSGELYEQYF
NA	NA	TRBJ1-5	TRBV7-6	TGTGCCAGCAGCTTAGGGGGGCCCCTTGCCCCCCAGCCCCAGCATTTT	CASSLGGPLAPQPQHF
NA	TRBD2	TRBJ2-1	TRBV18	TGTGCCAGCTCACCTGCGGGAGGGAGCTCCTACAATGAGCAGTTCTTC	CASSPAGGSSYNEQFF
few	NA	TRBJ1-2	TRBV5-4	TGTGCCAGCAGCTTGTTGGGTCAGGGGCATGGCTACACCTTC	CASSLLGQGHGYTF
NA	NA	TRBJ2-3	TRBV4-1	TGCGCCAGCAGCCAGGATTTCGGAGATACGCAGTATTTT	CASSQDFGDTQYF
NA	TRBD2	TRBJ2-2	TRBV4-1	TGCGCCAGCAGCCAAGAGGGACTAGCGGAGAACACCGGGGAGCTGTTTTTT	CASSQEGLAENTGELFF
NA	TRBD2	TRBJ2-7	TRBV5-1	TGCGCCAGCAGCTTGGATCGGCCGACAGGGAGAGGGGCTAGCGGGAGATACGAGCAGTACTTC	CASSLDRPTGRGASGRYEQYF
NA	NA	TRBJ2-1	TRBV7-2	TGTGCCAGCAGCTTAAATGGGAATGAGCAGTTCTTC	CASSLNGNEQFF
once	NA	TRBJ2-2	TRBV29-1	TGCAGCGTTGACTTCGGACAGCACACCGGGGAGCTGTTTTTT	CSVDFGQHTGELFF
NA	TRBD1	TRBJ2-7	TRBV19	TGTGCCAGCCGGGACAGGGGGCTTTTCGAGCAGTACTTC	CASRDRGLFEQYF
NA	NA	TRBJ1-1	TRBV11-2	TGTGCCAGCAGCTTGGCGGTTGAAGCTTTCTTT	CASSLAVEAFF
once	TRBD1	TRBJ2-7	TRBV28	TGTGCCAGCAGTCTTGCGGGACAGGGGATCCTATCCTACGAGCAGTACTTC	CASSLAGQGILSYEQYF
NA	TRBD1	TRBJ1-4	TRBV11-2	TGTGCCAGCAGCCGAGACCGGGACAGCCTAATTAGGGATGAAAAACTGTTTTTT	CASSRDRDSLIRDEKLFF
NA	TRBD2	TRBJ2-5	TRBV5-4	TGTGCCAGCAGCTTGCTAGCGGAAGAGACCCAGTACTTC	CASSLLAEETQYF
NA	NA	TRBJ2-2	TRBV5-1	TGCGCCAGCAGCTTGGGCAACAGGGTGAACACCGGGGAGCTGTTTTTT	CASSLGNRVNTGELFF
NA	NA	TRBJ2-5	TRBV11-3	TGTGCCAGCAGCTCGGGACAAGGGGGGGAGACCCAGTACTTC	CASSSGQGGETQYF
NA	NA	TRBJ2-4	TRBV18	TGTGCCAGCTCAGGGGCTGGATCAGAGAGAATACTAAACATTCAGTACTTC	CASSGAGSERILNIQYF